This T cell receptor beta chain originates from a study of shared clonotypes between healthy human individuals. Looking at the study overall: CD8 memory received one plate per donor, CD8 naive two, CD4 memory three and CD4 naive three.

As concerns this clone: Antigen: not known. Other DNA sequences in this specimen translate into the identical CDR3.

Only CD45RO-negative cells positively selected for CCR7 counted as naive CD8 cells, so terminally differentiated effector memory CD45RA+ cells were excluded. The donors were adults (healthy and HIV-negative) with no recent acute infections or vaccinations. The germline CDR1 and CDR2 sequences are SGHAT and FQNNGV. The V gene lost 3 bases and the J gene lost 5 bases, with 7 bases spanning the gap. CDR3 length: 12 amino acids. TCRdb's table, derived via immunoSEQ multiplex PCR, lists solely in-frame clones and lacks some. This sample has about 2 million clones, with just under 95% found just once. Whole-study results and caveats: Donor clonotype sharing was expected to depend on sequencing depth.

This chain uses TRBV11-2 with TRBJ1-1, with D possibly being TRBD1 (5 bases). This sequence originates from a man aged 18 to 29 in good health. The sequenced sample consisted of naive CD8+ T cells sorted from blood. The CDR3 loop is CASSLGRTEAFF. DNA of the CDR3: TGTGCCAGCAGCTTGGGACGGACTGAAGCTTTCTTT.